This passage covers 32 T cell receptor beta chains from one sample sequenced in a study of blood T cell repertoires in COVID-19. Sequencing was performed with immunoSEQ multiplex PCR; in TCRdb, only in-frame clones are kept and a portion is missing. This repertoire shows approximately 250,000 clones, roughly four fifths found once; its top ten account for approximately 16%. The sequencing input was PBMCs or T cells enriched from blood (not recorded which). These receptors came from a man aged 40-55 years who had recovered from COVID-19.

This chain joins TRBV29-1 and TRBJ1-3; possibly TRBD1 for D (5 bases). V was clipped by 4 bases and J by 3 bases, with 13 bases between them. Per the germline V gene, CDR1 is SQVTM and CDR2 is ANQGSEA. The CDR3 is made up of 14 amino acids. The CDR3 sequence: CSVVAGTNGNTIYF. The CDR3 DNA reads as TGCAGCGTTGTCGCGGGGACCAATGGAAACACCATATATTTT.

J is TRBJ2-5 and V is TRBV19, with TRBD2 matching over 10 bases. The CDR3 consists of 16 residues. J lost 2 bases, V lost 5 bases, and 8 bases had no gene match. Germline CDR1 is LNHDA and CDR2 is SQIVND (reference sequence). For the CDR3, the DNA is TGTGCCAGTAGTCTATTCAGGACTAGCGGACAAGAGACCCAGTACTTC. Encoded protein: CASSLFRTSGQETQYF.

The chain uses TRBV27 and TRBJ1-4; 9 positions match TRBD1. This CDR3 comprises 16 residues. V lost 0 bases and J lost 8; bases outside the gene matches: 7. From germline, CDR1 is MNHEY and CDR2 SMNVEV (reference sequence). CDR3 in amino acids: CASSLSHRGRGEKLFF. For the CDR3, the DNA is TGTGCCAGCAGTTTATCTCACAGGGGGCGCGGGGAAAAACTGTTTTTT. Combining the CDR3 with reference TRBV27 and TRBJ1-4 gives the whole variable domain EAQVTQNPRYLITVTGKKLTVTCSQNMNHEYMSWYRQDPGLGLRQIYYSMNVEVTDKGDVPEGYKVSRKEKRNFPLILESPSPNQTSLYFCASSLSHRGRGEKLFFGSGTQLSVL.

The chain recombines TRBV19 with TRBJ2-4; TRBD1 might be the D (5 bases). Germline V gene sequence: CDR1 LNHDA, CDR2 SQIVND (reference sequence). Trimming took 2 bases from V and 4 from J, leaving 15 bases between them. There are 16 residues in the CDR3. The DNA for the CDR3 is TGTGCCAGTAGTATATTGGGCCCACAGGATAAAAACATTCAGTACTTC. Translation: CASSILGPQDKNIQYF.

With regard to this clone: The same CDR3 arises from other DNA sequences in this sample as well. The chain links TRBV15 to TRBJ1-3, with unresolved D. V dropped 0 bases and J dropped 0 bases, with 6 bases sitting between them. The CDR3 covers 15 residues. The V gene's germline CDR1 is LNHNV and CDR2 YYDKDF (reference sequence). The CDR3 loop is CATSRDPGSGNTIYF. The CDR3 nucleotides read TGTGCCACCAGCAGAGACCCAGGCTCTGGAAACACCATATATTTT. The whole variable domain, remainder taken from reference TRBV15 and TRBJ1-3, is DAMVIQNPRYQVTQFGKPVTLSCSQTLNHNVMYWYQQKSSQAPKLLFHYYDKDFNNEADTPDNFQSRRPNTSFCFLDIRSPGLGDTAMYLCATSRDPGSGNTIYFGEGSWLTVV.

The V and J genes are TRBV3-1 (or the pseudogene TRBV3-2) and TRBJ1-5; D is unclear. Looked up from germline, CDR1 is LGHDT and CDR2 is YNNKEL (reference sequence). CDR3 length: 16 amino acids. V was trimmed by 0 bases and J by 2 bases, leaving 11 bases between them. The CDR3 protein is CASSQDRGFGNQPQHF. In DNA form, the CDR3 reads TGTGCCAGCAGCCAAGATCGGGGTTTCGGCAATCAGCCCCAGCATTTT.

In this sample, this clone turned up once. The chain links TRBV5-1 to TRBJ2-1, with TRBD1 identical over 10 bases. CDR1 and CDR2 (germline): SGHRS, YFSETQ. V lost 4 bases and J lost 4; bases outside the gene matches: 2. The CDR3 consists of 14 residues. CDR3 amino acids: CASSGTGDYNEQFF. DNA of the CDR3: TGCGCCAGCAGCGGGACAGGGGATTACAATGAGCAGTTCTTC.

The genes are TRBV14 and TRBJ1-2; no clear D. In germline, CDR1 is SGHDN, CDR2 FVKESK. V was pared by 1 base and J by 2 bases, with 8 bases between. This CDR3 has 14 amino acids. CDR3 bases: TGTGCCAGCAGCCAAGTCTGGGCAAACTATGGCTACACCTTC. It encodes CASSQVWANYGYTF.

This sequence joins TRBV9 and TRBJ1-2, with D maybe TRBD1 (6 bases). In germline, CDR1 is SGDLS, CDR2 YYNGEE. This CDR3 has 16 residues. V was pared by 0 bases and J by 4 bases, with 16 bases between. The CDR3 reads CASSVDVEGEGYGYTF. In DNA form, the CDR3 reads TGTGCCAGCAGCGTAGACGTCGAGGGGGAAGGCTATGGCTACACCTTC. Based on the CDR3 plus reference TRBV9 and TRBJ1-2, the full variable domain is DSGVTQTPKHLITATGQRVTLRCSPRSGDLSVYWYQQSLDQGLQFLIQYYNGEERAKGNILERFSAQQFPDLHSELNLSSLELGDSALYFCASSVDVEGEGYGYTFGSGTRLTVV.

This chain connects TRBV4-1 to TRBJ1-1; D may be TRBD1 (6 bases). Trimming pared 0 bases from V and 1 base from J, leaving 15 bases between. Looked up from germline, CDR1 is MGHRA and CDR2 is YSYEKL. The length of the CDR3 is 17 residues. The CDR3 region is CASSQDNDGQQNTEAFF. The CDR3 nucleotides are TGCGCCAGCAGCCAAGATAACGACGGACAGCAGAACACTGAAGCTTTCTTT.

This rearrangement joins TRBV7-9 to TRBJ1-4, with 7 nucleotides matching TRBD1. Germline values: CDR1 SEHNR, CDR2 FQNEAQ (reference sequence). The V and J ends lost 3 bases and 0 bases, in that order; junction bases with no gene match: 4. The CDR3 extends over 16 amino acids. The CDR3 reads CASSLGQTPTNEKLFF. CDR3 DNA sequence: TGTGCCAGCAGCTTGGGACAGACTCCAACTAATGAAAAACTGTTTTTT.

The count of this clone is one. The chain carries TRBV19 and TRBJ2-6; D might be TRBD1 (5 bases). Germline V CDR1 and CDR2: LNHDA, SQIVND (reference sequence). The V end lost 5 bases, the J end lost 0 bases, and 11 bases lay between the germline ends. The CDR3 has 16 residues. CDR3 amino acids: CASSWQGSSGANVLTF. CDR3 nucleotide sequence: TGTGCCAGTAGTTGGCAGGGCAGCTCTGGGGCCAACGTCCTGACTTTC.

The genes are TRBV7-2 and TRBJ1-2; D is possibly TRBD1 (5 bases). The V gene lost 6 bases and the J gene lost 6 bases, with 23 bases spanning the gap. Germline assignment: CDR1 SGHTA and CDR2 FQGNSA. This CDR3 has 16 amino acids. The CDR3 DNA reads TGTGCCAGCAGTCTCCGAGTGGGCAGGGCCTTGGATGGCTACACCTTC. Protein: CASSLRVGRALDGYTF.

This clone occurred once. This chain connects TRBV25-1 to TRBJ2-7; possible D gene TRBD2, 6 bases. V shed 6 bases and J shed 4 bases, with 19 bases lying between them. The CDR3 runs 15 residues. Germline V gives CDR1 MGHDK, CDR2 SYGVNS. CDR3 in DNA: TGTGCCAGCAGGGGGGGTTTCTGGGGCTCATACGAGCAGTACTTC. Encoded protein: CASRGGFWGSYEQYF.

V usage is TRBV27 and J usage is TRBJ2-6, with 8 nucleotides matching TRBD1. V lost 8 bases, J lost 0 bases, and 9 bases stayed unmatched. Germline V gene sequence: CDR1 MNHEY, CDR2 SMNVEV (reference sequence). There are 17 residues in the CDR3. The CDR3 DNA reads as TGTGCCAGCCCTAACGGACAGGGAAACTCTGGGGCCAACGTCCTGACTTTC. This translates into CASPNGQGNSGANVLTF.

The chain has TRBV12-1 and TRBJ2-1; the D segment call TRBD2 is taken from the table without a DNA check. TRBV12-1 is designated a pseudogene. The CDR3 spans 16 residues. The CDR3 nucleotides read TGTGCCAGCAGCTTTGCCGGAGGCCGGAAGCACAATGAGCAGTTCTTC. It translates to CASSFAGGRKHNEQFF.

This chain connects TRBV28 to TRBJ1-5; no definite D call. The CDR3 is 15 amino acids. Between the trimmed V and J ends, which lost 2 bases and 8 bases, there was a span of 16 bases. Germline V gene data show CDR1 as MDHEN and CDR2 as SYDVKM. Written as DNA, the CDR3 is TGTGCCAGCAGTTTACCTGGGAGAGGGCGGAAGCCCCAGCATTTT. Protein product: CASSLPGRGRKPQHF.

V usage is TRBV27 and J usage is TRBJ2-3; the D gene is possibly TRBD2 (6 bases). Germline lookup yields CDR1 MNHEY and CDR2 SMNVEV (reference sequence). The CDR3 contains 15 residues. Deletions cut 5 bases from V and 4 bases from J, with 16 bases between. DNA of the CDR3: TGTGCCAGCAGTCGGGGGAGGATCAATTCAGATACGCAGTATTTT. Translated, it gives CASSRGRINSDTQYF.

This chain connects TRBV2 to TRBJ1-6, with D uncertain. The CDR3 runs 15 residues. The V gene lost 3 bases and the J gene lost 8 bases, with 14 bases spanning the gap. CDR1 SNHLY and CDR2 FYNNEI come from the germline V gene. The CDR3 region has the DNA TGTGCCAGCAGTGATATCCGCGGCGGGGATTCACCCCTCCACTTT. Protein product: CASSDIRGGDSPLHF.

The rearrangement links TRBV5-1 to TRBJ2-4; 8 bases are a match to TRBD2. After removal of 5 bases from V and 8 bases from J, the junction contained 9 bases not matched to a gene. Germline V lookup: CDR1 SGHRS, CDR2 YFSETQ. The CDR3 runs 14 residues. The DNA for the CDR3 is TGCGCCAGCAGATTAAACCCGGGAGGGGACATTCAGTACTTC. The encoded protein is CASRLNPGGDIQYF.

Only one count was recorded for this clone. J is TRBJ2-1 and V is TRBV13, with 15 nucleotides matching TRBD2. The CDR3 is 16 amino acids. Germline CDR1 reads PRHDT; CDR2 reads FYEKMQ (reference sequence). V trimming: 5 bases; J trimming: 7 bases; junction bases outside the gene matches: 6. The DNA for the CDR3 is TGTGCCAGCAGCGCCTCCGGGACTAGCGGGAGGAATGAGCAGTTCTTC. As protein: CASSASGTSGRNEQFF.

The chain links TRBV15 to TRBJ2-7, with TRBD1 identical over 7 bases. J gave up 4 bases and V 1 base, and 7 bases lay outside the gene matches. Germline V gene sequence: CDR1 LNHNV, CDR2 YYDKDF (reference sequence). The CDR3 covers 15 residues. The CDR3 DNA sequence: TGTGCCACCAGCAGAGGACAGGGCGGTATGTACGAGCAGTACTTC. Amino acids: CATSRGQGGMYEQYF.

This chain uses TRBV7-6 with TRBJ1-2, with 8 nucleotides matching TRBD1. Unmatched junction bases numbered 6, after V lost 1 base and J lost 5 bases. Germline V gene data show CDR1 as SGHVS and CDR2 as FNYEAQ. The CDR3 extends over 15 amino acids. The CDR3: CASSLDTGGMYGYTF. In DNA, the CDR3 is TGTGCCAGCAGCTTAGATACAGGGGGAATGTATGGCTACACCTTC.

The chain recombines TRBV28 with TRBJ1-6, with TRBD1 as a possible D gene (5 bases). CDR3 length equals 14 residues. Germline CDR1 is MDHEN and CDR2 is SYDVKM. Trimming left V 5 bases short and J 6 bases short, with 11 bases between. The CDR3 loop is CASSLRQGNSPLHF. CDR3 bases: TGTGCCAGCAGTCTTCGTCAGGGTAATTCACCCCTCCACTTT.

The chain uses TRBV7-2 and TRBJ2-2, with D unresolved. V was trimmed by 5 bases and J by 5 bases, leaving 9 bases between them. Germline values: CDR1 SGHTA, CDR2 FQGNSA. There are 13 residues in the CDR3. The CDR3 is CASSLRRTGELFF. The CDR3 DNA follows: TGTGCCAGCAGCCTCCGGCGGACCGGGGAGCTGTTTTTT.

CDR3 protein: CASSVRRTNRNTGELFF. The CDR3 DNA reads TGTGCCAGCAGTGTGAGGAGGACTAACCGGAACACCGGGGAGCTGTTTTTT. The chain joins TRBV6-1 to TRBJ2-2, with a possible D match to TRBD2 (6 bases). This CDR3 contains 17 residues. Germline V CDR1 and CDR2: MNHNS, SASEGT. The ends were cut back, 4 bases at V and 1 base at J, with 16 bases in the middle.

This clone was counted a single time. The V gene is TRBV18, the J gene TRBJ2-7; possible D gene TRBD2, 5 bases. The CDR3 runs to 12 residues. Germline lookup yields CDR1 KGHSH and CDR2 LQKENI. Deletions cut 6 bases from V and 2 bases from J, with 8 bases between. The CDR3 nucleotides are TGTGCCAGCTCGACTAAGCCCTACGAGCAGTACTTC. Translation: CASSTKPYEQYF.

The CDR3: CSVRRGSDTEAFF. The DNA of the CDR3 is TGCAGCGTTAGGAGGGGCTCGGACACTGAAGCTTTCTTT. V and J are TRBV29-1 and TRBJ1-1, with a possible D match to TRBD1 (5 bases). CDR1 and CDR2 from the germline V gene are SQVTM and ANQGSEA. V was pared by 5 bases and J by 3 bases, with 13 bases between. The CDR3 sequence is 13 residues long.

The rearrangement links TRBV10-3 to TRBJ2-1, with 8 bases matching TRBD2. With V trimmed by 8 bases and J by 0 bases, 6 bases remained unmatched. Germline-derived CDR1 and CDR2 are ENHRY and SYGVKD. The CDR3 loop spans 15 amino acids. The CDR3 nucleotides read TGTGCCATCGGAGCGGGAGTGCTCTCCTACAATGAGCAGTTCTTC. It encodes CAIGAGVLSYNEQFF.

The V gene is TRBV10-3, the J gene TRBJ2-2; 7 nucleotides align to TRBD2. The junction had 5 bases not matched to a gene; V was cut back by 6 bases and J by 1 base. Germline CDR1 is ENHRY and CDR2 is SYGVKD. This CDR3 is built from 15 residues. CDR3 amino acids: CAIRPGLGNTGELFF. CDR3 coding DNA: TGTGCCATCAGGCCTGGACTAGGGAACACCGGGGAGCTGTTTTTT.

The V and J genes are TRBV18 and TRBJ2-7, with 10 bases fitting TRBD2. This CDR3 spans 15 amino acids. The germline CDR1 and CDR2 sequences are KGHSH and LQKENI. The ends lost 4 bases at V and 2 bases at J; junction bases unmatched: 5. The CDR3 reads CASSLGTSAAYEQYF. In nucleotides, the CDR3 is TGTGCCAGCTCACTCGGGACTAGCGCCGCCTACGAGCAGTACTTC. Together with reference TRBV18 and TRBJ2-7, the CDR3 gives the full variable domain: NAGVMQNPRHLVRRRGQEARLRCSPMKGHSHVYWYRQLPEEGLKFMVYLQKENIIDESGMPKERFSAEFPKEGPSILRIQQVVRGDSAAYFCASSLGTSAAYEQYFGPGTRLTVT.

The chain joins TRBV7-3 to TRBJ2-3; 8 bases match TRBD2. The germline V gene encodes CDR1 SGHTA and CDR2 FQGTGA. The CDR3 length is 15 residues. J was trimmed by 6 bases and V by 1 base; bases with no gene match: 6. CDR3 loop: CASSLIGGVTDTQYF. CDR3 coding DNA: TGTGCCAGCAGCTTAATCGGGGGGGTCACGGATACGCAGTATTTT.